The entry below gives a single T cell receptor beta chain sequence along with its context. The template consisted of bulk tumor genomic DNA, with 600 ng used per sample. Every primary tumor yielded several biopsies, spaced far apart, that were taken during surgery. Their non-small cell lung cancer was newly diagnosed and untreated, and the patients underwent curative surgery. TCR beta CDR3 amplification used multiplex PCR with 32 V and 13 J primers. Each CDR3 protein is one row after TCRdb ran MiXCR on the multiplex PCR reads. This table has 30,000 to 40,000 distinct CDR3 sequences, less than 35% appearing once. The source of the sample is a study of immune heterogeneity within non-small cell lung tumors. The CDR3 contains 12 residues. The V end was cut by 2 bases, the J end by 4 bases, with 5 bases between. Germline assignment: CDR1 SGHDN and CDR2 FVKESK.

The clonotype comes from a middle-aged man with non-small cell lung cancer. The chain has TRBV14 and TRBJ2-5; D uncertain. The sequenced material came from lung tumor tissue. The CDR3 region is CASSQRTETQYF. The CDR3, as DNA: TGTGCCAGCAGCCAACGGACAGAGACCCAGTACTTC.